A selection of T cell receptor beta chains follows, all from one sample in a study of blood T cell repertoires in COVID-19. Sequencing used immunoSEQ multiplex PCR; TCRdb keeps in-frame clones, though not all of them. The sample lists a few hundred thousand clones, 80% to 85% seen once, with more than 3% in the top ten. Sequencing input: PBMCs or T cells enriched from blood (not recorded which). These receptors were collected from a man aged 45 to 65 who had recovered from COVID-19. Both conserved end residues are part of each CDR3. The order of the fields is V gene, D gene, clone size, J gene, CDR3 protein, CDR3 DNA. D genes are given only for firm matches. For some rows the clone size is stated as once, few or many, or as a class when expanded; others skip it.

v_call: TRBV27
d_call: .
clone_size: few
j_call: TRBJ1-2
cdr3_aa: CATRRAGVGYTF
cdr3_nt: TGTGCCACTAGGCGCGCGGGGGTAGGCTACACCTTC

v_call: TRBV11-2
d_call: .
clone_size: .
j_call: TRBJ1-1
cdr3_aa: CASSPGQGRSTEAFF
cdr3_nt: TGTGCCAGCAGCCCCGGGCAGGGGCGGTCAACTGAAGCTTTCTTT

v_call: TRBV5-6
d_call: .
clone_size: .
j_call: TRBJ1-5
cdr3_aa: CASSLWWGAEPQHF
cdr3_nt: TGTGCCAGCAGCTTGTGGTGGGGCGCGGAGCCCCAGCATTTT

v_call: TRBV2
d_call: .
clone_size: .
j_call: TRBJ2-3
cdr3_aa: CASARDGGDTQYF
cdr3_nt: TGTGCCAGCGCGCGGGACGGCGGGGATACGCAGTATTTT

v_call: TRBV7-6
d_call: .
clone_size: .
j_call: TRBJ2-7
cdr3_aa: CASSLQEGPLSYEQYF
cdr3_nt: TGTGCCAGCAGCCTACAGGAGGGCCCCCTCTCCTACGAGCAGTACTTC

v_call: TRBV2
d_call: TRBD1
clone_size: .
j_call: TRBJ2-5
cdr3_aa: CASSEMGQGLFETQYF
cdr3_nt: TGTGCCAGCAGTGAAATGGGACAGGGGCTTTTCGAGACCCAGTACTTC

v_call: TRBV27
d_call: TRBD1
clone_size: .
j_call: TRBJ1-6
cdr3_aa: CASSLKQGAQGSPLHF
cdr3_nt: TGTGCCAGCAGTTTAAAACAGGGGGCGCAGGGATCACCCCTCCACTTT

v_call: TRBV28
d_call: TRBD2
clone_size: .
j_call: TRBJ2-5
cdr3_aa: CASSHRSGSGAQYF
cdr3_nt: TGTGCCAGCAGTCATCGTAGCGGGAGCGGGGCCCAGTACTTC

v_call: TRBV5-6
d_call: TRBD2
clone_size: .
j_call: TRBJ2-2
cdr3_aa: CASSQGQWGRAITGELFF
cdr3_nt: TGTGCCAGCAGCCAGGGCCAGTGGGGGAGGGCCATAACCGGGGAGCTGTTTTTT

v_call: TRBV27
d_call: TRBD1
clone_size: .
j_call: TRBJ1-5
cdr3_aa: CASKLLGQANQPQHF
cdr3_nt: TGTGCCAGCAAGCTTTTGGGACAGGCTAATCAGCCCCAGCATTTT

v_call: TRBV6-5
d_call: .
clone_size: .
j_call: TRBJ2-1
cdr3_aa: CASSQVLSSYNEQFF
cdr3_nt: TGTGCCAGCTCACAGGTCCTAAGCTCCTACAATGAGCAGTTCTTC

v_call: TRBV9
d_call: TRBD2
clone_size: .
j_call: TRBJ2-7
cdr3_aa: CASSPSGLQTYEQYF
cdr3_nt: TGTGCCAGCAGCCCGTCGGGACTACAAACTTACGAGCAGTACTTC

v_call: TRBV28
d_call: TRBD2
clone_size: .
j_call: TRBJ2-7
cdr3_aa: CASSLLGLAGGPEQYF
cdr3_nt: TGTGCCAGCAGTTTACTTGGACTAGCGGGAGGGCCCGAGCAGTACTTC

v_call: TRBV10-2
d_call: TRBD1
clone_size: .
j_call: TRBJ2-7
cdr3_aa: CASSEPTGDGNEQYF
cdr3_nt: TGCGCCAGCAGTGAGCCGACAGGGGATGGTAACGAGCAGTACTTC